Shown below are 17 T cell receptor beta chains from a single sample sequenced in a study of technical replicates of blood from a handful of donors. Produced via immunoSEQ multiplex PCR; TCRdb's table is partial and in-frame only. The data show about 94,000 clones, almost 97% seen once. Specimen: T cells isolated from PBMCs. These receptors originate from a human donor in good health.

This clone showed up just once. V gene TRBV5-1 combines with J gene TRBJ2-2; TRBD2 agrees at 8 bases. CDR1 is SGHRS and CDR2 is YFSETQ in the germline V gene. The V and J ends lost 4 bases and 3 bases, in that order; junction bases with no gene match: 5. This CDR3 contains 15 residues. CDR3 sequence reads: CASSERLAYTGELFF. The DNA of the CDR3 is TGCGCCAGCAGCGAGAGACTAGCGTACACCGGGGAGCTGTTTTTT.

The chain is built from TRBV7-9 and TRBJ1-4, with 9 bases identical to TRBD1. The CDR3 runs 16 residues. From germline, CDR1 is SEHNR and CDR2 FQNEAQ (reference sequence). V lost 4 bases, J lost 0 bases, and 3 bases stayed unmatched. The CDR3 sequence is CASSSNRGPTNEKLFF. The DNA of the CDR3 is TGTGCCAGCAGCTCAAACAGGGGGCCAACTAATGAAAAACTGTTTTTT.

The chain uses TRBV28 and TRBJ2-3; 8 bases match TRBD2. V was clipped by 6 bases and J by 5 bases; unmatched bases: 10. CDR3 size: 15 residues. Germline assignment: CDR1 MDHEN and CDR2 SYDVKM. The CDR3, as DNA: TGTGCCAGCAGCACAGAGCGGGAGCCCGAAGATACGCAGTATTTT. The encoded protein is CASSTEREPEDTQYF.

The chain joins TRBV25-1 to TRBJ2-3; 11 bases align to TRBD2. From germline, CDR1 is MGHDK and CDR2 SYGVNS. The ends lost 4 bases at V and 9 bases at J; junction bases unmatched: 3. This CDR3 comprises 13 residues. The CDR3 DNA follows: TGTGCCAGCAGTGCCCTAGCGGGAGGAACGCAGTATTTT. Translating gives CASSALAGGTQYF.

A single count supports this clone. V is TRBV7-9 and J is TRBJ2-5, with 7 bases fitting TRBD1. Germline-derived CDR1 and CDR2 are SEHNR and FQNEAQ (reference sequence). After removal of 5 bases from V and 4 bases from J, the junction contained 7 bases not matched to a gene. There are 14 residues in the CDR3. The CDR3: CASSPQGIRETQYF. The CDR3 DNA reads TGTGCCAGCAGCCCACAGGGGATACGAGAGACCCAGTACTTC.

CDR3 sequence reads: CASSLEGSNEQFF. The CDR3 bases are TGTGCCAGCAGCTTAGAGGGGTCCAATGAGCAGTTCTTC. The rearrangement links TRBV7-9 to TRBJ2-1, with a possible D match to TRBD1 (5 bases). This CDR3 region has 13 residues. V gave up 1 base and J gave up 6 bases, with 7 bases separating them. CDR1 SEHNR and CDR2 FQNEAQ come from the germline V gene (reference sequence).

The gene calls are TRBV28 and TRBJ1-4; 9 bases agree with TRBD1. Germline CDR1 is MDHEN and CDR2 is SYDVKM. With 6 bases clipped from V and 8 bases from J, the junction kept 7 bases outside the gene matches. The CDR3 has 14 amino acids. The CDR3 sequence: CASRSPGTGEKLFF. In nucleotides, the CDR3 is TGTGCCAGCAGATCGCCCGGGACAGGGGAAAAACTGTTTTTT.

The chain is built from TRBV5-1 and TRBJ2-7, with 12 bases identical to TRBD2. Germline CDR1 and CDR2: SGHRS and YFSETQ. Trimming at V came to 4 bases and at J to 11 bases, leaving 13 bases not matched to a gene. CDR3 size: 15 residues. The CDR3 loop reads CASSPGTSGRVWEYF. CDR3 bases: TGCGCCAGCAGCCCTGGGACTAGCGGGCGGGTTTGGGAGTACTTC.

J is TRBJ2-5 and V is TRBV10-3; D uncertain. Per the germline V gene, CDR1 is ENHRY and CDR2 is SYGVKD. This CDR3 has 12 residues. V shed 3 bases and J shed 4 bases, with 6 bases lying between them. Here the CDR3 reads CAISDIRETQYF. CDR3 in DNA: TGTGCCATCAGTGATATCAGAGAGACCCAGTACTTC.

The chain joins TRBV9 to TRBJ2-5, with D perhaps TRBD2 (6 bases). This CDR3 region has 13 residues. Deletions cut 3 bases from V and 5 bases from J, with 11 bases between. Per germline, CDR1 SGDLS and CDR2 YYNGEE. The CDR3: CASSGGGTETQYF. The DNA for the CDR3 is TGTGCCAGCAGCGGCGGAGGGACGGAGACCCAGTACTTC.

The V and J genes are TRBV7-2 and TRBJ2-1; D might be TRBD1 (6 bases). The CDR3 is 16 amino acids. Germline V gene lookup returns CDR1 SGHTA and CDR2 FQGNSA. The V end lost 6 bases, the J end lost 4 bases, and 19 bases lay between the germline ends. The CDR3 nucleotides read TGTGCCAGCAGTGGGTCCGACAGGCCCTTTTACAATGAGCAGTTCTTC. Translation gives CASSGSDRPFYNEQFF.

The V and J genes are TRBV30 and TRBJ1-2; 7 nucleotides align to TRBD1. Germline V gives CDR1 GTSNPN, CDR2 SVGIG (reference sequence). V gave up 2 bases and J gave up 2 bases; unmatched junction bases: 2. There are 13 residues in the CDR3. CDR3 sequence (DNA): TGTGCCTGGAGTCAGACAGGGAACTATGGCTACACCTTC. Protein product: CAWSQTGNYGYTF.

The chain links TRBV5-4 to TRBJ1-2; 9 nucleotides line up with TRBD1. V lost 4 bases to trimming and J lost 4 bases; unmatched junction nucleotides: 2. The CDR3 is 13 amino acids. Per germline, CDR1 SGHNT and CDR2 YYREEE (reference sequence). The CDR3 loop reads CASSPGQGYGYTF. The DNA for the CDR3 is TGTGCCAGCAGCCCGGGACAGGGCTATGGCTACACCTTC.

The CDR3: CASSLTPENTEAFF. In DNA, the CDR3 is TGTGCCAGCAGCCTTACACCTGAGAACACTGAAGCTTTCTTT. This chain links TRBV6-6 with TRBJ1-1, with D hard to call. V was trimmed by 6 bases and J by 1 base, leaving 12 bases between them. Germline CDR1 is MNHNY and CDR2 is SVGAGI (reference sequence). The CDR3 is made up of 14 amino acids.

The chain uses TRBV27 and TRBJ2-1; D is unresolved. The CDR3 extends over 11 amino acids. Trimming stripped 7 bases from V and 4 bases from J, with 5 bases between. Germline CDR1 MNHEY, CDR2 SMNVEV (reference sequence). The CDR3 region has the DNA TGTGCCAGCACCTTGTACAATGAGCAGTTCTTC. Translation: CASTLYNEQFF.

CDR3 nucleotide sequence: TGTGCCAGTAGTCAGGGGGCTTATCAGCCCCAGCATTTT. Amino acids: CASSQGAYQPQHF. The chain carries TRBV19 and TRBJ1-5; the match to TRBD1 covers 8 bases. Germline CDR1 LNHDA, CDR2 SQIVND (reference sequence). The V and J ends lost 5 bases and 5 bases, in that order; junction bases with no gene match: 2. This CDR3 has 13 amino acids.

The chain is built from TRBV18 and TRBJ2-2; 8 nucleotides agree with TRBD2. CDR1 is KGHSH and CDR2 is LQKENI in the germline V gene. The CDR3 spans 16 residues. V was clipped by 0 bases and J by 7 bases; unmatched bases: 7. The CDR3 DNA reads as TGTGCCAGCTCACCACCGATTAGCGGGAAAGGCGGGGAGCTGTTTTTT. Translated, it gives CASSPPISGKGGELFF.